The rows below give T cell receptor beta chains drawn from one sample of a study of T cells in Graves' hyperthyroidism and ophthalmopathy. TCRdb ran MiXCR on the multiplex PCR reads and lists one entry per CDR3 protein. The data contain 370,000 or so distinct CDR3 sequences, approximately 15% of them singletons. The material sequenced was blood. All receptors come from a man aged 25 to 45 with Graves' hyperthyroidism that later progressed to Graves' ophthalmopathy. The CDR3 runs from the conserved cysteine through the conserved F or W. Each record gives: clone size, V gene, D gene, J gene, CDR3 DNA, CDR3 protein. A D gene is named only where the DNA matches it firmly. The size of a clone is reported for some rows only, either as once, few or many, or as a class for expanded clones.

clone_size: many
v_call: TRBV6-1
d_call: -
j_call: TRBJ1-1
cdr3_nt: TGTGCCAGCAGCGAAAGTGACAGAACTGAAGCTTTCTTT
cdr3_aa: CASSESDRTEAFF

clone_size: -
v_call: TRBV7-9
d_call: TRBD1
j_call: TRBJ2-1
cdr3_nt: TGTGCCAGCAGTCCAGAAGGGATACAGGGGGGCCCGTACAATGAGCAGTTCTTC
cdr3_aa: CASSPEGIQGGPYNEQFF

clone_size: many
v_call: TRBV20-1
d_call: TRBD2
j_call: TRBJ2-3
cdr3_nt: TGCAGTGCTAGCTCTAGCGGGGGGCGATCCTCTCCAGATACGCAGTATTTT
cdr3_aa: CSASSSGGRSSPDTQYF

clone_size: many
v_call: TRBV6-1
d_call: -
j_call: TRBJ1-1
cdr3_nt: TGTGCCAGCAGTGAATGGGAGGCGCAGGGCACTGAAGCTTTCTTT
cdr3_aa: CASSEWEAQGTEAFF

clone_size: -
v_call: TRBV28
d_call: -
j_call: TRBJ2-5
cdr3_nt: TGTGCCAGCAAACGGACCGGCGAGACCCAGTACTTC
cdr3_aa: CASKRTGETQYF

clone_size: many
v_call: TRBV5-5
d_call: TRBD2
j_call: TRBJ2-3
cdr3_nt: TGTGCCAGCAGCTCGGGACTAGCTGCAGATACGCAGTATTTT
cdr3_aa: CASSSGLAADTQYF

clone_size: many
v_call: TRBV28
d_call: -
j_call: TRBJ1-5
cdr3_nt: TGTGCCAGCAGTTTGCCCGGGACTGCAGGGAAGCCCCAGCATTTT
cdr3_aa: CASSLPGTAGKPQHF

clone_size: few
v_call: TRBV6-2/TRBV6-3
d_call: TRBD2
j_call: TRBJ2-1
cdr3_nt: TGTGCCAGCAGCCCCTACGAAGCGGGGGGGCTTATCCATGAGCAGTTCTTC
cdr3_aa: CASSPYEAGGLIHEQFF

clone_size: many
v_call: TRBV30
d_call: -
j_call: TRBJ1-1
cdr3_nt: TGTGCCTGGAGCGCCTTGGGGGGTACTGAAGCTTTCTTT
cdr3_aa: CAWSALGGTEAFF

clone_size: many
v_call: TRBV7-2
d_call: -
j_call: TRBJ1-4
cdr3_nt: TGTGCCAGCAGCTTAGGGCGGACGGGAACAACTAATGAAAAACTGTTTTTT
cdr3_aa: CASSLGRTGTTNEKLFF

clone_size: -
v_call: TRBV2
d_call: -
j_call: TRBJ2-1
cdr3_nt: TGTGCCAGCAGGGGTGTCCACAATGAGCAGTTCTTC
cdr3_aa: CASRGVHNEQFF

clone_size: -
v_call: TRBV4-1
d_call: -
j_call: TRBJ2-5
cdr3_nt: TGCGCCAGCAGCCCCCGACAGCCCCAAGAGACCCAGTACTTC
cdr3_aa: CASSPRQPQETQYF

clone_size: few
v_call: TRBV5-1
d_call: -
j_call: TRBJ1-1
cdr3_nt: TGCGCCAGCAGCTTGGCCTCGGGGGGGGGGACTGAAGCTTTCTTT
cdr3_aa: CASSLASGGGTEAFF

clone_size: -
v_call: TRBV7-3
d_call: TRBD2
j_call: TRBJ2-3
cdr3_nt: TGTGCCAGCAGCTTAAGCACTAGCGGTGCAGATACGCAGTATTTT
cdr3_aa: CASSLSTSGADTQYF

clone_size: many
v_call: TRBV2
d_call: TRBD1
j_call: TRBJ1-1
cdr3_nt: TGTGCCAGCAGAGGGACAGGGGGGAACACTGAAGCTTTCTTT
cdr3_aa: CASRGTGGNTEAFF

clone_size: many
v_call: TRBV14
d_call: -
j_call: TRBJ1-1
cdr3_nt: TGTGCCAGCAGCCCGGGCGGAGGTTTAGACACTGAAGCTTTCTTT
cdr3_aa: CASSPGGGLDTEAFF

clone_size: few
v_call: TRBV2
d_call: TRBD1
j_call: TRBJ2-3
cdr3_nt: TGTGCCAGCAGTGAAGAGGAGTTGGCGGGGACAGGGTCCACAGATACGCAGTATTTT
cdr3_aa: CASSEEELAGTGSTDTQYF

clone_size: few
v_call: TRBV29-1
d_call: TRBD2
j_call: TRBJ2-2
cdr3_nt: TGCAGCGTTCTACTAGCGGGCACCGGGGAGCTGTTTTTT
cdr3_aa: CSVLLAGTGELFF

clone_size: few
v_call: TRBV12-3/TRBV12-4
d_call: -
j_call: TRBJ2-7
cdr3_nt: TGTGCCAGCAGTTTAGGGCGGACCAATTACGAGCAGTACTTC
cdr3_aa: CASSLGRTNYEQYF

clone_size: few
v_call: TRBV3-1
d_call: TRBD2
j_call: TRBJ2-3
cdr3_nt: TGTGCCAGCAGCTGGGGGAGCGGGGGGAGCACAGATACGCAGTATTTT
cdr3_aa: CASSWGSGGSTDTQYF

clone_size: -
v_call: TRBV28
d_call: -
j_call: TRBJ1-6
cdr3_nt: TGTGCCAGCAGTTTACGAGGCAGGGGAGTAAATTCACCCCTCCACTTT
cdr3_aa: CASSLRGRGVNSPLHF

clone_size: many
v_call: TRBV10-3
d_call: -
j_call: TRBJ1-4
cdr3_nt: TGTGCCATCAGTGGGCAGCAGAATGAAAAACTGTTTTTT
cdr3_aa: CAISGQQNEKLFF

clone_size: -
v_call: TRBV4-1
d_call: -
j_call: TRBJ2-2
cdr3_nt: TGCGCCAGCAGCACGACCCCTTCGAACACCGGGGAGCTGTTTTTT
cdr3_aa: CASSTTPSNTGELFF

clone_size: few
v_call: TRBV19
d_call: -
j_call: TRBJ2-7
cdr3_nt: TGTGCCAGTAGTATACGCGGGGCAGCTTCCTACGAGCAGTACTTC
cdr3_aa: CASSIRGAASYEQYF

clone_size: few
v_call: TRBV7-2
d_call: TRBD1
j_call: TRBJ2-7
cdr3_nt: TGTGCCAGCATTACTCCCCTGGGACAGGGGGCCTACGAGCAGTACTTC
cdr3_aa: CASITPLGQGAYEQYF

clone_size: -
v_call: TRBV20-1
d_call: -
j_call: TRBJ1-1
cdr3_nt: TGCAGTGCCGAGGGCGGAAGGTCTACGAACACTGAAGCTTTCTTT
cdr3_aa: CSAEGGRSTNTEAFF

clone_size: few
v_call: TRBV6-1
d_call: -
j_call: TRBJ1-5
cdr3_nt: TGTGCCAGCAGTTCCTACCGCCCCTATAGCAATCAGCCCCAGCATTTT
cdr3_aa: CASSSYRPYSNQPQHF

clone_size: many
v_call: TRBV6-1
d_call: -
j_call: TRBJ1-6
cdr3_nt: TGTGCCAGCAGTGCGGGGGCTATTTCACCCCTCCACTTT
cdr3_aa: CASSAGAISPLHF

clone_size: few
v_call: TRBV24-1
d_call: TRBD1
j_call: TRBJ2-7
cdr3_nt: TGTGCCACCAGCACAGGGGGTCTGGAGCAGTACTTC
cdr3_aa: CATSTGGLEQYF

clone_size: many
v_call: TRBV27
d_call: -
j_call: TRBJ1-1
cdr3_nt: TGTGCCAGCAGCCACCGATGGGGGGGGGCGGATAACACTGAAGCTTTCTTT
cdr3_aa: CASSHRWGGADNTEAFF

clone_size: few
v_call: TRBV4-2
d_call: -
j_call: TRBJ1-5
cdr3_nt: TGTGCCAGCAGCCTATCGACGGCTTATAGCAATCAGCCCCAGCATTTT
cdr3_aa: CASSLSTAYSNQPQHF

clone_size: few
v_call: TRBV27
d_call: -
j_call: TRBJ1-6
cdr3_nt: TGTGCCAGCAGATCCGGGGTCTCCTATAATTCACCCCTCCACTTT
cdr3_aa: CASRSGVSYNSPLHF

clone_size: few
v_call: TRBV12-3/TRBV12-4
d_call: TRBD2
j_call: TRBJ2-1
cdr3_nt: TGTGCCAGCAGTTACGGCGGGGGGCCGTACAATGAGCAGTTCTTC
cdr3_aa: CASSYGGGPYNEQFF

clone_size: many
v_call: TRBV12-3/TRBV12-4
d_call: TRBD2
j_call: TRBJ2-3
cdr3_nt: TGTGCCAGCGGTGTAGCGGGGGGGGCGGATACGCAGTATTTT
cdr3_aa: CASGVAGGADTQYF

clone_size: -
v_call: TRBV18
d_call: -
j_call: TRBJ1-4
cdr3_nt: TGTGCCAGCTCACCGGCGCGCGGTAATGAAAAACTGTTTTTT
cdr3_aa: CASSPARGNEKLFF

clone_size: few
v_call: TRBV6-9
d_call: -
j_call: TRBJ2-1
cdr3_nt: TGTGCCAGCAGTTATAATAGGGATATATACAATGAGCAGTTCTTC
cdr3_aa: CASSYNRDIYNEQFF

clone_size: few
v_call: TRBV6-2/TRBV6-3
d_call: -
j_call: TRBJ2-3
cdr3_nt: TGTGCCAGCAGACCTTCGGGGGACCTCCGGCAGTATTTT
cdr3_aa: CASRPSGDLRQYF

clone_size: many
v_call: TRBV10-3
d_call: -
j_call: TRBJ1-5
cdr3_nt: TGTGCCATCAGCGATACAGGGTTGTCTCAGCCCCAGCATTTT
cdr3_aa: CAISDTGLSQPQHF

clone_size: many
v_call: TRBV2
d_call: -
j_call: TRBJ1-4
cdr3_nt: TGTGCCAGCAGTGAGAGGGAGGGCTGGGGACATGAAAAACTGTTTTTT
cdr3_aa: CASSEREGWGHEKLFF

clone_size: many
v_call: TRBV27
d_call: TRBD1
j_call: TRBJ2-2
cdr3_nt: TGTGCCAGCACTATCAGGGGGCTTGAGAACACCGGGGAGCTGTTTTTT
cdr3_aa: CASTIRGLENTGELFF

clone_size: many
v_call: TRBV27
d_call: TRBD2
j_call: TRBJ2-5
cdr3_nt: TGTGCCAGCAGTTTAGGGGGGGTGGAGACCCAGTACTTC
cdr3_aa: CASSLGGVETQYF

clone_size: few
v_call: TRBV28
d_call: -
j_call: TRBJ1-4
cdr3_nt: TGTGCCAGCAGCCCAACCCGAGAGGTTTCTAATGAAAAACTGTTTTTT
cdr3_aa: CASSPTREVSNEKLFF

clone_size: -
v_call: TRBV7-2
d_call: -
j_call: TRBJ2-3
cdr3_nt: TGTGCCAGCAGCTTATCAGGACAGAGCGGGGCCCTCACAGATGCGCAGTATTTT
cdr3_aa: CASSLSGQSGALTDAQYF

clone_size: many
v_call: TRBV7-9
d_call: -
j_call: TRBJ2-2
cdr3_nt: TGTGCCAGCAGCTTAGGAGCTTACGGGGAGCTGTTTTTT
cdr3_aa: CASSLGAYGELFF

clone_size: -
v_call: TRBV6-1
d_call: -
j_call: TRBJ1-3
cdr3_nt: TGTGCCAGCAGTGAACAGGAGACCTCTGGAAACACCATATATTTT
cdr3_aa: CASSEQETSGNTIYF

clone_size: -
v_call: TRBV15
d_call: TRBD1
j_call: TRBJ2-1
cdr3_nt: TGTGCCACCAGCGGCAGGGGGAATGGGCAGTTCTTC
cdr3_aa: CATSGRGNGQFF

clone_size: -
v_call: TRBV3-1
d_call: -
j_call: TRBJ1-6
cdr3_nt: TGTGCCAGCACCACGAGACATGGGGGTTCACCCCTCCACTTT
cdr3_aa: CASTTRHGGSPLHF